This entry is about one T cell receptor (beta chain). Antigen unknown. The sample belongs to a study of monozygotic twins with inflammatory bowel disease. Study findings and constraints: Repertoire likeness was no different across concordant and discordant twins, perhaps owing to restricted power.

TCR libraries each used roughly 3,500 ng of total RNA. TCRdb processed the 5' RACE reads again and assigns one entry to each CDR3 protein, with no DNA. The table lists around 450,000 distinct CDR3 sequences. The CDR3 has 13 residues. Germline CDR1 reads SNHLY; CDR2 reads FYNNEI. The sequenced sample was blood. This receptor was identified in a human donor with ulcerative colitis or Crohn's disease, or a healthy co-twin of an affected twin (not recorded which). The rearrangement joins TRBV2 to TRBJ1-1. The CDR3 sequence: CASSATAATEAFF.